The sequence of this T cell receptor (beta chain) was determined in a study of blood T cell repertoires in COVID-19. Turning to the study itself: PBMCs, B-cell-depleted T cells, or T cells were the source of the cDNA or gDNA that made up the material.

V trimming: 5 bases; J trimming: 2 bases; junction bases outside the gene matches: 5. The germline CDR1 and CDR2 sequences are SEHNR and FQNEAQ (reference sequence). CDR3 size: 14 residues. In the original analysis: Nucleated cell counts were estimated from reference gene primer amplification. Here immunoSEQ multiplex PCR was the method, and the copy in TCRdb shows in-frame clones only, minus some. V and J calls and clone size come straight from that table; D and trimming were deduced from the DNA. In the table there are roughly 230,000 clones, 84% of which are singletons. This chain links TRBV7-9 with TRBJ2-7; TRBD2 aligns across 8 bases. Specimen: peripheral blood. The TCR originated in a middle-aged man with acute or convalescent COVID-19. CDR3 DNA sequence: TGTGCCAGCAGCCCCAGCGGGAGAGCCTACGAGCAGTACTTC. It codes for CASSPSGRAYEQYF.